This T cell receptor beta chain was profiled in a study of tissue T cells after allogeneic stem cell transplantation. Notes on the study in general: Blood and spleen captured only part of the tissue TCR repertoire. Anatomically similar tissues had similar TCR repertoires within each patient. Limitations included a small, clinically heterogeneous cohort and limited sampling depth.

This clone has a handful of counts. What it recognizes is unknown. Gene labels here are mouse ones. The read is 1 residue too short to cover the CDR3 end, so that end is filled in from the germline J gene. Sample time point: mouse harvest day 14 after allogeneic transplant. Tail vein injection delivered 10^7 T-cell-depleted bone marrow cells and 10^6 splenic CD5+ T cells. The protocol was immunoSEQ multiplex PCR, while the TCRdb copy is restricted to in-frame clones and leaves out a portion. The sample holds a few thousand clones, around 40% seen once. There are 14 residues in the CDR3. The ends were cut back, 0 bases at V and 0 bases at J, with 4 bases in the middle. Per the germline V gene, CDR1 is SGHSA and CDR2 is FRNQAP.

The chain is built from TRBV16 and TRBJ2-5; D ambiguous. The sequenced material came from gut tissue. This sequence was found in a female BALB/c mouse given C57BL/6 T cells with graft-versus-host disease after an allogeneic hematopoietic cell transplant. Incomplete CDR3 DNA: TGTGCAAGCAGCTTAGACAGTAACCAAGACACCCAGTAC. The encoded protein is CASSLDSNQDTQY. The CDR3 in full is CASSLDSNQDTQYF.